The T cell receptor (beta chain) under discussion was sequenced for a study of CD8 T cells in Susac syndrome. Random hexamers served to reverse transcribe about 0.5 to 1 ug RNA. TCRdb re-derived calls from the immunoSEQ multiplex PCR reads in MiXCR, one entry per CDR3 protein. The profile shows more than 95,000 distinct CDR3 sequences, approximately 96% of them singletons. Germline CDR1 and CDR2: DFQATT and SNEGSKA (reference sequence). Trimming left V 3 bases short and J 3 bases short, with 12 bases between. This CDR3 comprises 14 residues. The rearrangement joins TRBV20-1 to TRBJ2-1; D is ambiguous. This clonotype originated in a human donor with Susac syndrome. The source material was CD8+ T cells from PBMCs. CDR3 region: CSASLLLDYNEQFF. The CDR3 DNA is TGCAGTGCTAGTCTTCTCCTTGACTACAATGAGCAGTTCTTC.